Below are 29 T cell receptor beta chains sequenced from a single sample in a study of T cells in Graves' hyperthyroidism and ophthalmopathy. Template material for amplifying TCR beta CDR3 regions consisted of RNA transcripts. TCR CDR3 underwent first-round RT-PCR with the HTBI primer set. TCRdb called the multiplex PCR reads again in MiXCR, with one record for every CDR3 protein. The repertoire consists of approximately 690,000 distinct CDR3 sequences, with less than 25% occurring once and the leading ten covering about 35%. Sequencing was performed on blood. The source of these receptors is a man younger than 45 with Graves' ophthalmopathy.

This clonotype has a count of ten or more. The chain recombines TRBV7-2 with TRBJ1-2; the D gene is possibly TRBD1 (6 bases). Per the germline V gene, CDR1 is SGHTA and CDR2 is FQGNSA. The CDR3 consists of 14 residues. The V gene lost 1 base and the J gene lost 4 bases, with 10 bases spanning the gap. The CDR3 loop is CASSLGRGGYGYTF. The CDR3 DNA follows: TGTGCCAGCAGCTTAGGAAGGGGGGGCTATGGCTACACCTTC. Supplemented by reference TRBV7-2 and TRBJ1-2, the full variable domain reads GAGVSQSPSNKVTEKGKDVELRCDPISGHTALYWYRQSLGQGLEFLIYFQGNSAPDKSGLPSDRFSAERTGGSVSTLTIQRTQQEDSAVYLCASSLGRGGYGYTFGSGTRLTVV.

This clonotype was seen more than once but under ten times. The chain couples TRBV6-1 to TRBJ2-3, with 8 positions matching TRBD2. J gave up 6 bases and V 5 bases, and 10 bases lay outside the gene matches. Germline V lookup: CDR1 MNHNS, CDR2 SASEGT. CDR3 size: 15 residues. CDR3 amino acids: CASSRPGREDDTQYF. CDR3 DNA: TGTGCCAGCAGTCGTCCCGGGCGGGAGGACGATACGCAGTATTTT.

The CDR3 coding sequence is TGTGCCAGCAGTTACTCGCCGGGACTAGGGATCACAGATACGCAGTATTTT. The encoded protein is CASSYSPGLGITDTQYF. V is TRBV6-5 and J is TRBJ2-3, with TRBD2 identical over 8 bases. The V and J ends lost 0 bases and 2 bases, in that order; junction bases with no gene match: 7. Germline V gives CDR1 MNHEY, CDR2 SVGAGI. The CDR3 spans 17 residues.

The V gene is TRBV20-1, the J gene TRBJ1-4; 10 bases are a match to TRBD1. Germline V gene lookup returns CDR1 DFQATT and CDR2 SNEGSKA (reference sequence). V was clipped by 0 bases and J by 8 bases; unmatched bases: 6. The CDR3 length is 15 residues. CDR3 DNA sequence: TGCAGTGCTAGAGACGCCGGGACAGGGGACGAAAAACTGTTTTTT. Protein sequence: CSARDAGTGDEKLFF.

This clonotype came up many times. The rearrangement links TRBV7-2 to TRBJ2-3; 11 nucleotides line up with TRBD2. CDR1 is SGHTA, CDR2 FQGNSA, per germline. This CDR3 has 16 amino acids. Trimming removed 6 bases from V and 6 bases from J; junction bases left unmatched: 11. The CDR3 DNA follows: TGTGCCAGCAGAAACCCGACTAGCGGGAAAGCGGATACGCAGTATTTT. This translates into CASRNPTSGKADTQYF.

This clonotype was counted a few times. This chain connects TRBV7-2 to TRBJ2-1; 7 bases are shared with TRBD2. The CDR3 consists of 13 residues. The trim removed 0 bases at V and 12 bases at J, leaving 5 bases unmatched. Germline CDR1 is SGHTA and CDR2 is FQGNSA. CDR3 bases: TGTGCCAGCAGCTTAGCGGGGGGGAGCGTGCAGTTCTTC. Its protein is CASSLAGGSVQFF.

At least ten counts were recorded for this clonotype. This rearrangement joins TRBV2 to TRBJ2-1; D unresolved. The germline V and J ends were trimmed by 7 bases and 8 bases, with 15 bases remaining between them. Germline assignment: CDR1 SNHLY and CDR2 FYNNEI. CDR3 length: 13 residues. CDR3 in DNA: TGTGCCAGCACTACCCCCAGCGAGGATGAGCAGTTCTTC. Its protein is CASTTPSEDEQFF.

CDR3 residues: CASSLGQSSMSQETQYF. DNA for the CDR3: TGTGCCAGCAGCTTAGGGCAGTCGTCAATGTCCCAAGAGACCCAGTACTTC. The chain carries TRBV7-9 and TRBJ2-5; D is undetermined. V lost 1 base and J lost 1, with 16 bases in between. Germline V gene data show CDR1 as SEHNR and CDR2 as FQNEAQ (reference sequence). The CDR3 sequence is 17 residues long.

The table lists this clonotype with many counts. The gene calls are TRBV7-8 and TRBJ1-5; 7 nucleotides agree with TRBD1. Germline assignment: CDR1 SGHVS and CDR2 FQNEAQ. The CDR3 length is 16 residues. Trimming at V came to 3 bases and at J to 0 bases, leaving 5 bases not matched to a gene. The CDR3 DNA reads TGTGCCAGCAGCTTGGGACAGTCATATAGCAATCAGCCCCAGCATTTT. Encoded protein: CASSLGQSYSNQPQHF. The variable domain in full, with the rest retrieved from reference TRBV7-8 and TRBJ1-5, is GAGVSQSPRYKVAKRGQDVALRCDPISGHVSLFWYQQALGQGPEFLTYFQNEAQLDKSGLPSDRFFAERPEGSVSTLKIQRTQQEDSAVYLCASSLGQSYSNQPQHFGDGTRLSIL.

This chain links TRBV20-1 with TRBJ2-3; 8 bases map to TRBD2. CDR3 length: 16 amino acids. Germline assignment: CDR1 DFQATT and CDR2 SNEGSKA (reference sequence). Germline trimming cut 4 bases from V and 4 bases from J; bases unmatched to any gene: 13. The CDR3 is CSAIPLLAAPADTQYF. As DNA, the CDR3 is TGCAGTGCTATTCCCTTACTAGCGGCCCCGGCAGATACGCAGTATTTT.

This chain connects TRBV19 to TRBJ1-2; no firm D call. This CDR3 is built from 15 residues. The V gene lost 7 bases and the J gene lost 2 bases, with 17 bases spanning the gap. Germline CDR1 and CDR2: LNHDA and SQIVND (reference sequence). CDR3 region: CASTRNEGLNYGYTF. The CDR3 bases are TGTGCCAGTACCCGTAATGAGGGATTGAACTATGGCTACACCTTC.

V gene TRBV29-1 combines with J gene TRBJ1-2, with 11 bases identical to TRBD1. This CDR3 comprises 15 residues. In germline, CDR1 is SQVTM, CDR2 ANQGSEA. V shed 7 bases and J 3 bases; nucleotides not matched to a gene: 10. The CDR3 is CSAPGQGAGDYGYTF. The CDR3 DNA reads as TGCAGCGCTCCCGGACAGGGGGCGGGTGACTATGGCTACACCTTC.

The rearrangement links TRBV7-2 to TRBJ2-7; a weak D match, TRBD1 (6 bases). Trimming removed 5 bases at V and 3 bases at J, with 14 bases between. The germline gives CDR1 SGHTA, CDR2 FQGNSA. The CDR3 covers 14 residues. The CDR3 DNA reads as TGTGCCAGCAGCCCGGACGGACAGCTCTACGAGCAGTACTTC. This codes for CASSPDGQLYEQYF.

The table lists this clonotype with a few counts. J is TRBJ2-2 and V is TRBV7-2; D is unclear. Deletions cut 0 bases from V and 2 bases from J, with 10 bases between. Germline lookup yields CDR1 SGHTA and CDR2 FQGNSA. This CDR3 is 16 amino acids long. The CDR3 reads CASSLASRVNTGELFF. The CDR3 coding sequence is TGTGCCAGCAGCTTAGCGTCACGGGTAAACACCGGGGAGCTGTTTTTT.

There are a few counts of this clonotype. The V gene is TRBV7-3, the J gene TRBJ2-7; D is unclear. In germline, CDR1 is SGHTA, CDR2 FQGTGA. The CDR3 is made up of 15 amino acids. Deletions cut 2 bases from V and 3 bases from J, with 14 bases between. The CDR3 coding sequence is TGTGCCAGCAGCTTAGAACCAACCCTGCTCTACGAGCAGTACTTC. Translated: CASSLEPTLLYEQYF.

This clonotype came up many times. The chain links TRBV12-3 or TRBV12-4 to TRBJ2-3, with TRBD1 as a possible D gene (5 bases). The CDR3 is 13 amino acids. V was pared by 5 bases and J by 4 bases, with 10 bases between. The CDR3 coding sequence is TGTGCCAGCAGTCCTAACAGGCCAGATACGCAGTATTTT. Translated, it gives CASSPNRPDTQYF.

This clonotype has at least ten counts. The rearrangement joins TRBV3-1 to TRBJ2-1, with unresolved D. Per the germline V gene, CDR1 is LGHDT and CDR2 is YNNKEL (reference sequence). Trimming took off 0 bases at V and 3 bases at J, with 12 bases between the two ends. The CDR3 loop spans 16 amino acids. For the CDR3, the DNA is TGTGCCAGCAGCCAAGAATTGGCGACCATCTACAATGAGCAGTTCTTC. Amino acids: CASSQELATIYNEQFF.

This clonotype has a count of ten or more. Here the CDR3 reads CSARDKSYYGYTF. The CDR3 DNA reads TGCAGTGCTAGAGATAAGAGCTACTATGGCTACACCTTC. The chain combines TRBV20-1 with TRBJ1-2, with no clear D. This CDR3 spans 13 amino acids. V was trimmed by 0 bases and J by 3 bases, leaving 8 bases between them. CDR1 and CDR2 (germline): DFQATT, SNEGSKA (reference sequence).

The genes are TRBV12-5 and TRBJ2-1, with D perhaps TRBD2 (5 bases). Germline CDR1 LGHNT, CDR2 FRNRAP. The CDR3 sequence is 16 residues long. V lost 6 bases, J lost 6 bases, and 21 bases lay in between. The CDR3 loop reads CASGSNPSPLFNEQFF. The CDR3, as DNA: TGTGCTAGTGGCAGTAACCCTAGCCCTTTGTTCAATGAGCAGTTCTTC.

This clonotype was found a few times. The chain recombines TRBV20-1 with TRBJ1-5; weak D call: TRBD1 (6 bases). The CDR3 has 15 residues. Germline V gene sequence: CDR1 DFQATT, CDR2 SNEGSKA (reference sequence). Trimming left V 3 bases short and J 0 bases short, with 12 bases between. CDR3 region: CSASTRGHSNQPQHF. The DNA of the CDR3 is TGCAGTGCTAGTACCAGGGGCCATAGCAATCAGCCCCAGCATTTT.

This clonotype was counted a few times. The DNA of the CDR3 is TGTGCCAGCAGGGGGGGAGTGTGGGGCTACACCTTC. Amino acids: CASRGGVWGYTF. The chain couples TRBV6-1 to TRBJ1-2; TRBD1 is a possible D gene (5 bases). V lost 6 bases and J 8 bases, leaving 13 bases between the germline ends. CDR1 and CDR2 (germline): MNHNS, SASEGT. CDR3 length: 12 residues.

The rearrangement uses TRBV2 and TRBJ2-1, with D possibly TRBD1 on 5 matching bases. The V end was cut by 3 bases, the J end by 6 bases, with 12 bases between. This CDR3 spans 14 amino acids. CDR1 is SNHLY, CDR2 FYNNEI, per germline. The CDR3 region is CASSDPGSGNEQFF. DNA for the CDR3: TGTGCCAGCAGTGATCCAGGGTCAGGCAATGAGCAGTTCTTC. The variable domain in full, completed from reference TRBV2 and TRBJ2-1, reads EPEVTQTPSHQVTQMGQEVILRCVPISNHLYFYWYRQILGQKVEFLVSFYNNEISEKSEIFDDQFSVERPDGSNFTLKIRSTKLEDSAMYFCASSDPGSGNEQFFGPGTRLTVL.

The V and J genes are TRBV30 and TRBJ1-1, with 7 bases matching TRBD1. This CDR3 spans 13 amino acids. Germline V gene sequence: CDR1 GTSNPN, CDR2 SVGIG (reference sequence). J gave up 6 bases and V 1 base, and 5 bases lay outside the gene matches. This CDR3 reads CAWSGQGEAEAFF. CDR3 coding DNA: TGTGCCTGGAGTGGCCAGGGGGAGGCTGAAGCTTTCTTT.

This clonotype was recorded many times. The chain has TRBV28 and TRBJ2-3, with TRBD2 matching over 13 bases. Germline V gene lookup returns CDR1 MDHEN and CDR2 SYDVKM. The junction had 10 bases not matched to a gene; V was cut back by 7 bases and J by 6 bases. This CDR3 has 16 amino acids. Here the CDR3 reads CASTQGGLAGADTQYF. For the CDR3, the DNA is TGTGCCAGCACCCAAGGAGGACTAGCGGGAGCGGATACGCAGTATTTT.

This clonotype is a singleton in its sample. This chain connects TRBV13 to TRBJ1-3; D not certain. Germline V gene lookup returns CDR1 PRHDT and CDR2 FYEKMQ (reference sequence). V dropped 3 bases and J dropped 0 bases, with 6 bases sitting between them. The CDR3 sequence is 14 residues long. CDR3 loop: CASSFYISGNTIYF. DNA for the CDR3: TGTGCCAGCAGCTTTTATATCTCTGGAAACACCATATATTTT.

This clonotype has a count of ten or more. V is TRBV12-3 or TRBV12-4 and J is TRBJ2-5; possible D gene TRBD2, 5 bases. V lost 11 bases and J 4 bases, leaving 14 bases between the germline ends. The CDR3 totals 12 residues. In DNA form, the CDR3 reads TGTGCCCCTCTGGGCGGGCGAGAGACCCAGTACTTC. As protein: CAPLGGRETQYF.

This clonotype was picked up many times. The rearrangement uses TRBV20-1 and TRBJ2-7; TRBD2 aligns across 8 bases. There are 15 residues in the CDR3. CDR1 and CDR2 (germline): DFQATT, SNEGSKA (reference sequence). J lost 4 bases, V lost 0 bases, and 8 bases had no gene match. The CDR3 reads CSARDETGGLYEQYF. The CDR3 DNA is TGCAGTGCTAGAGATGAGACGGGAGGGCTTTACGAGCAGTACTTC.

There are many counts of this clonotype. The V gene is TRBV6-1, the J gene TRBJ2-7, with D possibly being TRBD2 (5 bases). The germline CDR1 and CDR2 sequences are MNHNS and SASEGT. Trimming left V 8 bases short and J 4 bases short, with 15 bases between. CDR3 length: 13 residues. The DNA for the CDR3 is TGTGCCAGCGAAGAGGGATTCGGTTACGAGCAGTACTTC. Translated, it gives CASEEGFGYEQYF.

A few counts support this clonotype. The rearrangement joins TRBV7-9 to TRBJ2-5; unclear D gene. In germline, CDR1 is SEHNR, CDR2 FQNEAQ (reference sequence). V lost 1 base and J 5 bases, leaving 5 bases between the germline ends. CDR3 length: 12 amino acids. Here the CDR3 DNA reads TGTGCCAGCAGCTTAGAAGCCGAGACCCAGTACTTC. Encoded protein: CASSLEAETQYF.